This T cell receptor (beta chain) is from a study of monozygotic twins with inflammatory bowel disease. This CDR3 contains 15 residues. Germline CDR1 reads SGHKS; CDR2 reads YYEKEE (reference sequence). TCRdb re-called the 5' RACE reads and gives one entry per CDR3 protein, without DNA. The clone table shows roughly 150,000 distinct CDR3 sequences, with the ten largest holding 2% to 2.5%. The sequence was collected from a human donor with ulcerative colitis or Crohn's disease, or a healthy co-twin of an affected twin (not recorded which). This rearrangement joins TRBV5-5 to TRBJ1-6. Sequenced sample: blood. The CDR3 reads CASSPLWGDNSPLHF.